Detailed here is one T cell receptor beta chain. Its antigen is undetermined. First hyperthyroidism diagnosis is when the blood sample was obtained, before any ophthalmopathy symptoms. The sample belongs to a study of T cells in Graves' hyperthyroidism and ophthalmopathy. Broader study findings: The model identified upcoming ophthalmopathy a median roughly 6 months ahead of onset.

RNA transcripts provided the source from which TCR beta CDR3 regions were amplified. Using the HTBI primer set, a first-round RT-PCR was run on the TCR CDR3. Each CDR3 protein is one row after TCRdb ran MiXCR on the multiplex PCR reads. This sample has more than 300,000 distinct CDR3 sequences, with roughly a sixth found just once. This CDR3 has 13 amino acids. Germline V gene sequence: CDR1 MGHRA, CDR2 YSYEKL. The V gene lost 1 base and the J gene lost 3 bases, with 6 bases spanning the gap. The rearrangement uses TRBV4-1 and TRBJ1-2; D is uncertain. The TCR was taken from a woman in her twenties or thirties with Graves' hyperthyroidism that later progressed to Graves' ophthalmopathy. The sample taken for sequencing was blood. CDR3 loop: CASSQVGDYGYTF. The DNA for the CDR3 is TGCGCCAGCAGCCAAGTCGGGGACTATGGCTACACCTTC.